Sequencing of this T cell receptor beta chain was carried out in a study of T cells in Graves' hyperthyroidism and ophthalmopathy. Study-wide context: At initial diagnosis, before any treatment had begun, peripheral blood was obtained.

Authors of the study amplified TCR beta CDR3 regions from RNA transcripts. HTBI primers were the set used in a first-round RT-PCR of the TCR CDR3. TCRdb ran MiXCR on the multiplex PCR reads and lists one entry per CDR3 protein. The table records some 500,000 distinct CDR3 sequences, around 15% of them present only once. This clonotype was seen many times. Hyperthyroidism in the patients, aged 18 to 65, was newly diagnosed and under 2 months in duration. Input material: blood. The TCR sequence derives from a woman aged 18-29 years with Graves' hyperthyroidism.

The DNA for the CDR3 is TGTGCCAGCAGTTTGCCAGGGGAGCAACGGTTCCACAATGAGCAGTTCTTC. Translated, it gives CASSLPGEQRFHNEQFF. The chain recombines TRBV28 with TRBJ2-1; D may be TRBD1 (6 bases). CDR3 size: 17 residues. The V end was cut by 3 bases, the J end by 5 bases, with 20 bases between. CDR1 and CDR2 from the germline V gene are MDHEN and SYDVKM.